Shown below are 7 T cell receptor beta chains from a single sample sequenced in a study of PD-1 blockade in classical Hodgkin lymphoma (TCRdb year 2020). The receptor library was made with the immunoSEQ multiplex PCR assay. The table comes from immuneACCESS by way of TCRdb, which keeps in-frame sequences with V and J called. Part of the clones is missing from these tables; in studies checked, under half for an unresolved V gene and the rest for unknown reasons. This sample lists about 90,000 clones; just over 90% were detected once. Around 2.7% of the sample is in the top ten clones. The time point label on this specimen signifies: cycle 4 day 1 (C4D1), after six to seven weeks of nivolumab. All trial patients had relapsed after autologous stem cell transplantation, with cohorts A, B and C differing in prior brentuximab vedotin exposure. The sequencing used peripheral blood mononuclear cells (PBMCs), collected before the fourth cycle of nivolumab. The receptors were sampled from a human donor with classical Hodgkin lymphoma.

In nucleotides, the CDR3 is TGTGCCAGCAGCTCACCACGAAACACTGAAGCTTTCTTT. This encodes CASSSPRNTEAFF. The chain employs TRBV7-9 and TRBJ1-1, with no clear D. The CDR3 contains 13 residues. Germline V gene data show CDR1 as SEHNR and CDR2 as FQNEAQ (reference sequence). V was shortened by 4 bases and J by 2 bases, with 8 bases between the two germline ends.

The chain joins TRBV10-2 to TRBJ1-5; D gene unclear. V gave up 3 bases and J gave up 1 base, with 7 bases separating them. Germline loops: CDR1 WSHSY, CDR2 SAAADI. The CDR3 has 14 residues. This CDR3 is CASSDLASNQPQHF. DNA of the CDR3: TGCGCCAGCAGTGATTTAGCGAGCAATCAGCCCCAGCATTTT.

The chain uses TRBV5-1 and TRBJ1-1; possible D gene TRBD1, 5 bases. The CDR3 runs to 13 residues. Germline V gene sequence: CDR1 SGHRS, CDR2 YFSETQ. V was cut by 0 bases and J by 8 bases, with 11 bases left in between. This CDR3 is CASSLEVPGEAFF. In DNA form, the CDR3 reads TGCGCCAGCAGCTTGGAGGTTCCAGGGGAAGCTTTCTTT.

The chain combines TRBV11-2 with TRBJ1-3, with D tentatively TRBD1 (6 bases). This CDR3 spans 16 amino acids. Germline V gives CDR1 SGHAT, CDR2 FQNNGV. Trimming stripped 7 bases from V and 7 bases from J, with 23 bases between. CDR3 DNA sequence: TGTGCCAGCATCCAGGATGGCAGGGGCTTTGCGAACACCATATATTTT. It is translated as CASIQDGRGFANTIYF.

This clone appeared a few times. This rearrangement joins TRBV4-2 to TRBJ1-6; 7 bases map to TRBD1. Germline loops: CDR1 LGHNA, CDR2 YNFKEQ. CDR3 length equals 14 residues. V trimming: 2 bases; J trimming: 9 bases; junction bases outside the gene matches: 4. The CDR3 is CASSQTGDTSPLHF. The CDR3 DNA follows: TGTGCCAGCAGCCAAACAGGGGATACTTCACCCCTCCACTTT.

This clone has only one observation. The chain is built from TRBV6-4 and TRBJ1-5; possible D gene TRBD1, 6 bases. The CDR3 consists of 15 residues. With 0 bases removed from V and 5 bases from J, the gap between germline ends came to 11 bases. The germline CDR1 and CDR2 sequences are MRHNA and SNTAGT. CDR3 nucleotides: TGTGCCAGCAGTGACTCCGGGGGCGCGGATCAGCCCCAGCATTTT. Protein product: CASSDSGGADQPQHF.

The chain couples TRBV11-2 to TRBJ1-4; 9 bases agree with TRBD1. Trimming removed 5 bases from V and 16 bases from J; junction bases left unmatched: 11. This CDR3 comprises 13 residues. Germline V gene lookup returns CDR1 SGHAT and CDR2 FQNNGV. The CDR3 is CASSRDRAVVGFF. The CDR3 nucleotides are TGTGCCAGCAGCCGGGACAGGGCGGTCGTGGGGTTTTTT.